This entry concerns a single T cell receptor beta chain. What it recognizes is unknown. The CDR3 has 11 amino acids. The V gene lost 5 bases and the J gene lost 4 bases, with 3 bases spanning the gap. The germline gives CDR1 MDHEN, CDR2 SYDVKM. Sampled blood was obtained at baseline, cycle 4 day 1, and cycle 7 day 1. Only in-frame clones appear in the TCRdb table, and some are missing; sequencing was by immunoSEQ multiplex PCR. The sample yields around 37,000 clones, approximately 90% seen once. The data belong to a study of OX40 agonist ivuxolimab in advanced cancers. Whole-study findings and limits: Researchers report that CD8+ T cells had, on average, more expanded clones than CD4+. Expanded peripheral T cell antigen specificity was not determined.

The rearrangement links TRBV28 to TRBJ1-5; D gene ambiguous. The receptor was isolated from an adult with an advanced solid tumor such as melanoma, head and neck, liver or kidney cancer. Source: CD4+ or CD8+ T cells sorted from blood, taken in a trial of the OX40 agonist ivuxolimab. The CDR3, as DNA: TGTGCCAGCAGTACAAATCAGCCCCAGCATTTT. Translated: CASSTNQPQHF.